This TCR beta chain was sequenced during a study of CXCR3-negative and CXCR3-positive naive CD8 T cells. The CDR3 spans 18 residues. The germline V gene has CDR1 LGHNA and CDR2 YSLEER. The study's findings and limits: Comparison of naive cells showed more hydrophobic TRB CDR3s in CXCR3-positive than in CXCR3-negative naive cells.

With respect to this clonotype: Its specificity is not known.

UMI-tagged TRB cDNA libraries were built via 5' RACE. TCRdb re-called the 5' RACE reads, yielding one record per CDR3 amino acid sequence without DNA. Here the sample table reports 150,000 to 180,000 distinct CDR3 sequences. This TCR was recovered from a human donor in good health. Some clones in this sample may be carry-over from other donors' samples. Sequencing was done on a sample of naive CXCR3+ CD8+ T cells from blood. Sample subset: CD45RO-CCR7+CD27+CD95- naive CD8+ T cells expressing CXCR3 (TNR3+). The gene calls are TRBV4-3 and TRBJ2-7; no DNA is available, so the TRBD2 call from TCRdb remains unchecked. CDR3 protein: CASSQETDLAGGSYEQYF.